These 15 T cell receptor beta chains originate from one sample sequenced in a study of T cell repertoires in cytomegalovirus infection. A single record per CDR3 protein comes from TCRdb applying MiXCR to the reads. Among about 300,000 distinct CDR3 sequences, about 8.8% were seen once, and the ten largest hold over 2.5%. Sequencing was performed on PBMCs. These receptors were collected from a human donor in good health (CMV status not recorded). Some clones in this sample may be carry-over from other donors' samples.

Comments on this clonotype: A much larger clone is a single base away; this may be a read error. This sequence joins TRBV20-1 and TRBJ1-4; TRBD1 agrees at 10 bases. The CDR3 length is 13 residues. Germline CDR1 is DFQATT and CDR2 is SNEGSKA (reference sequence). The DNA for the CDR3 is TGCAGTGCTACCGGGACAGGGGACGAAAAACTGTATTTT. It is translated as CSATGTGDEKLYF.

The J gene is TRBJ1-4, the V gene TRBV4-2, with D hard to call. Germline loops: CDR1 LGHNA, CDR2 YNFKEQ. The CDR3 spans 18 residues. V lost 0 bases, J lost 6 bases, and 20 bases lay in between. The CDR3 sequence: CASSQEPPPGPWDEKLFF. The CDR3 DNA reads as TGTGCCAGCAGCCAAGAGCCCCCCCCCGGGCCTTGGGATGAAAAACTGTTTTTT.

Many counts were recorded for this clonotype. V and J are TRBV6-2 or TRBV6-3 and TRBJ1-5; 8 bases are a match to TRBD1. The J segment lost 2 bases and the V segment lost 7 bases, leaving 7 bases of the junction unmatched. The CDR3 consists of 15 residues. The germline CDR1 and CDR2 sequences are MNHEY and SVGEGT. The CDR3 bases are TGTGCCAGCACCACACAGGGGGTCCGCAATCAGCCCCAGCATTTT. Translating gives CASTTQGVRNQPQHF.

This clonotype was counted ten times or more. The gene calls are TRBV7-2 and TRBJ1-2; D ambiguous. Germline V CDR1 and CDR2: SGHTA, FQGNSA. The CDR3 spans 15 residues. The germline V and J ends were trimmed by 1 base and 3 bases, with 12 bases remaining between them. CDR3 DNA sequence: TGTGCCAGCAGCTTAGATTCTGGGTTGCACTATGGCTACACCTTC. This translates into CASSLDSGLHYGYTF.

DNA of the CDR3: TGCAGTGCTAGAGGAGGTCCAGCCTCCTACGAGCAGTACGTC. Translating gives CSARGGPASYEQYV. The rearrangement joins TRBV20-1 to TRBJ2-7, with D unclear. The CDR3 runs to 14 residues. CDR1 and CDR2 (germline): DFQATT, SNEGSKA (reference sequence). Trimming removed 1 base from V and 0 bases from J, with 10 bases in between.

The J gene is TRBJ2-1, the V gene TRBV7-2, with 9 bases identical to TRBD2. CDR3 size: 14 residues. J lost 13 bases, V lost 0 bases, and 7 bases had no gene match. In germline, CDR1 is SGHTA, CDR2 FQGNSA. The CDR3 DNA is TGTGCCAGCAGCTTAGCGCGAGAGCGGGGGGCTCAGTTCTTC. Its protein is CASSLARERGAQFF.

This clonotype was counted many times. The genes are TRBV6-2 or TRBV6-3 and TRBJ2-7, with TRBD2 matching over 9 bases. This CDR3 has 14 residues. The J segment lost 5 bases and the V segment lost 7 bases, leaving 9 bases of the junction unmatched. Germline loops: CDR1 MNHEY, CDR2 SVGEGT. The CDR3 nucleotides are TGTGCCAGCACCAAAGCGGGGGGAACCCACGAGCAGTACGTC. Protein sequence: CASTKAGGTHEQYV.

This clonotype was observed a handful of times. V usage is TRBV7-9 and J usage is TRBJ1-4; a weak D match, TRBD1 (5 bases). Per the germline V gene, CDR1 is SEHNR and CDR2 is FQNEAQ (reference sequence). The CDR3 has 14 residues. Trimming cost V 5 bases and J 6 bases, with 13 bases left between them. The CDR3 is CASSRGTDYEKLFF. For the CDR3, the DNA is TGTGCCAGCAGCCGGGGGACGGATTATGAAAAACTGTTTTTT.

The rearrangement joins TRBV10-3 to TRBJ2-2; D is unresolved. V was trimmed by 4 bases and J by 4 bases, leaving 10 bases between them. The germline V gene encodes CDR1 ENHRY and CDR2 SYGVKD. The CDR3 consists of 14 residues. CDR3 DNA: TGTGCCATCAGTGGGGGTGGGTTCACCGGGGAGCTGTTTTTT. It translates to CAISGGGFTGELFF.

This clonotype was counted many times. This chain joins TRBV5-6 and TRBJ2-7; possible D gene TRBD2, 5 bases. V shed 4 bases and J shed 7 bases, with 15 bases lying between them. This CDR3 comprises 13 residues. CDR1 and CDR2 (germline): SGHDT, YYEEEE. The CDR3 region has the DNA TGTGCCAGCAGCCCCACGGGGATTCGGGAGCAGTACGTC. Its protein product is CASSPTGIREQYV.

This clonotype was found many times. V gene TRBV18 combines with J gene TRBJ2-1, with a weak D call TRBD1 (5 bases). The CDR3 consists of 12 residues. CDR1 and CDR2 from the germline V gene are KGHSH and LQKENI. V lost 0 bases and J lost 14, with 11 bases in between. The CDR3 DNA reads as TGTGCCAGCTCACCACCAGGCAGGGTGGAGTTCTTC. The encoded protein is CASSPPGRVEFF. Full variable domain (missing parts from reference TRBV18 and TRBJ2-1): NAGVMQNPRHLVRRRGQEARLRCSPMKGHSHVYWYRQLPEEGLKFMVYLQKENIIDESGMPKERFSAEFPKEGPSILRIQQVVRGDSAAYFCASSPPGRVEFFGPGTRLTVL.

This clonotype was seen only a few times. The chain recombines TRBV6-5 with TRBJ1-6; 10 bases agree with TRBD1. This CDR3 comprises 13 residues. Germline-derived CDR1 and CDR2 are MNHEY and SVGAGI. V was clipped by 6 bases and J by 15 bases; unmatched bases: 8. CDR3 sequence: CASRWTGGDFLHF. In nucleotides, the CDR3 is TGTGCCAGCAGATGGACAGGGGGAGATTTCCTCCACTTT.

This clonotype was observed many times. The chain employs TRBV7-9 and TRBJ1-1; D is perhaps TRBD1 (6 bases). This CDR3 region has 14 residues. Germline CDR1 reads SEHNR; CDR2 reads FQNEAQ (reference sequence). V lost 4 bases to trimming and J lost 4 bases, with 13 bases between them. CDR3 region: CASSSQGGLTEAFF. The CDR3 region has the DNA TGTGCCAGCAGCTCCCAAGGGGGTCTCACTGAAGCTTTCTTT.

This clonotype was seen ten or more times. J is TRBJ1-1 and V is TRBV29-1, with D unresolved. The CDR3 length is 11 residues. Trimming left V 0 bases short and J 4 bases short, with 3 bases between. Germline CDR1 reads SQVTM; CDR2 reads ANQGSEA. The CDR3: CSVEDSTEAFF. DNA of the CDR3: TGCAGCGTTGAAGATTCCACTGAAGCTTTCTTT.

This clonotype was counted ten times or more. CDR3 coding DNA: TGCAGTGCGGCCGAAGCTTTCTTT. Its protein product is CSAAEAFF. This chain connects TRBV20-1 to TRBJ1-1; D ambiguous. The V end lost 6 bases, the J end lost 8 bases, and 4 bases lay between the germline ends. Germline assignment: CDR1 DFQATT and CDR2 SNEGSKA (reference sequence). The CDR3 runs to 8 residues.